The 28 T cell receptor beta chains below all came from one sample that was sequenced in a study of cytomegalovirus exposure and HLA in healthy donors. This PCR relied on a set of 60 Vbeta primers and 13 Jbeta primers. The data were produced by immunoSEQ multiplex PCR, yet TCRdb's version contains in-frame clones alone and is incomplete. Among 170,000 or so clones listed, 80% were seen once. Sequencing was carried out using PBMCs. These receptors all come from a young man in good health and CMV-seropositive.

This chain uses TRBV7-2 with TRBJ2-7; possible D gene TRBD2, 6 bases. V lost 5 bases, J lost 2 bases, and 16 bases lay in between. This CDR3 spans 15 amino acids. Germline CDR1 is SGHTA and CDR2 is FQGNSA. CDR3 sequence reads: CASSPYPGGAYEQYF. The CDR3 DNA sequence: TGTGCCAGCAGCCCCTACCCCGGAGGGGCCTACGAGCAGTACTTC.

The chain carries TRBV5-4 and TRBJ2-1; TRBD2 matches at 11 bases. Germline CDR1 and CDR2: SGHNT and YYREEE (reference sequence). After removal of 0 bases from V and 6 bases from J, the junction contained 5 bases not matched to a gene. The CDR3 is made up of 16 amino acids. CDR3 loop: CASSLALGTSGNEQFF. CDR3 in DNA: TGTGCCAGCAGCTTGGCTCTGGGGACTAGCGGCAATGAGCAGTTCTTC. Drawing the rest from reference TRBV5-4 and TRBJ2-1, the complete variable domain is ETGVTQSPTHLIKTRGQQVTLRCSSQSGHNTVSWYQQALGQGPQFIFQYYREEENGRGNFPPRFSGLQFPNYSSELNVNALELDDSALYLCASSLALGTSGNEQFFGPGTRLTVL.

This chain connects TRBV10-3 to TRBJ2-5; D perhaps matches TRBD2 (5 bases). V lost 4 bases, J lost 4 bases, and 10 bases lay in between. The CDR3 extends over 13 amino acids. Germline-derived CDR1 and CDR2 are ENHRY and SYGVKD. The CDR3 spells CAISASRGETQYF. The CDR3 DNA sequence: TGTGCCATCAGTGCTTCCCGGGGAGAGACCCAGTACTTC.

The chain uses TRBV7-8 and TRBJ1-4; 8 bases are shared with TRBD1. The V gene's germline CDR1 is SGHVS and CDR2 FQNEAQ. The CDR3 is made up of 14 amino acids. V shed 2 bases and J 5 bases; nucleotides not matched to a gene: 1. The CDR3 sequence is CASSLRDRNEKLFF. The CDR3 nucleotides are TGTGCCAGCAGCTTAAGGGACAGGAATGAAAAACTGTTTTTT.

The rearrangement links TRBV27 to TRBJ2-5, with 15 bases identical to TRBD2. The J call may not be correct, given that the DNA end is closer to TRBJ2-7. The CDR3 spans 20 residues. Germline values: CDR1 MNHEY, CDR2 SMNVEV (reference sequence). CDR3 nucleotide sequence: TGTGCCAGCAGCCCTCACCCCGGACTAGCGGGAGGGCTTGGAGCTAGCGAGCAGTACTTC. Translating it yields CASSPHPGLAGGLGASEQYF.

This clone has just one count. This chain links TRBV6-1 with TRBJ1-4, with TRBD1 matching 9 bases. The CDR3 covers 13 residues. V gave up 6 bases and J gave up 5 bases; unmatched junction bases: 1. Germline V CDR1 and CDR2: MNHNS, SASEGT. The CDR3 nucleotides read TGTGCCAGCAGGACAGGGGGGAATGAAAAACTGTTTTTT. The encoded protein is CASRTGGNEKLFF.

The CDR3 DNA reads TGTGCCTGGAGTGTACGCAGGTCGGGGGGTGGGGAGCAGTACTTC. Encoded protein: CAWSVRRSGGGEQYF. The genes are TRBV30 and TRBJ2-7; 7 bases align to TRBD2. The CDR3 extends over 15 amino acids. From germline, CDR1 is GTSNPN and CDR2 SVGIG (reference sequence). V lost 0 bases, J lost 7 bases, and 12 bases stayed unmatched.

The chain carries TRBV19 and TRBJ2-1; D uncertain. The CDR3 has 15 residues. Trimming stripped 5 bases from V and 9 bases from J, with 20 bases between. Germline loops: CDR1 LNHDA, CDR2 SQIVND (reference sequence). CDR3 bases: TGTGCCAGTAGTTTCCCGGTACTTGGAGCTAGTGAGCAGTTCTTC. Encoded protein: CASSFPVLGASEQFF.

The gene calls are TRBV18 and TRBJ2-7, with TRBD1 as a possible D gene (5 bases). Germline CDR1 is KGHSH and CDR2 is LQKENI. The V end lost 5 bases, the J end lost 4 bases, and 12 bases lay between the germline ends. This CDR3 is 13 amino acids long. For the CDR3, the DNA is TGTGCCAGCTCAGGGGCCTCCAGGTACGAGCAGTACTTC. It encodes CASSGASRYEQYF. The variable domain in full, completed from reference TRBV18 and TRBJ2-7, reads NAGVMQNPRHLVRRRGQEARLRCSPMKGHSHVYWYRQLPEEGLKFMVYLQKENIIDESGMPKERFSAEFPKEGPSILRIQQVVRGDSAAYFCASSGASRYEQYFGPGTRLTVT.

This clone was counted between two and nine times. One junction end disagrees with the germline gene, perhaps due to a read error. The chain carries TRBV7-9 and TRBJ2-5, with D perhaps matching TRBD2 (6 bases). The V gene's germline CDR1 is SEHNR and CDR2 FQNEAQ (reference sequence). The CDR3 runs 18 residues. In DNA, the CDR3 is TGTTCCAGCAGCTTCACATTCCAGGGAGGAGGACCGCAAGAGACCCAGTACTTC. It is translated as CSSSFTFQGGGPQETQYF.

The rearrangement uses TRBV6-6 and TRBJ2-7, with D possibly TRBD2 on 5 matching bases. This CDR3 is built from 13 residues. Looked up from germline, CDR1 is MNHNY and CDR2 is SVGAGI (reference sequence). The V gene lost 0 bases and the J gene lost 5 bases, with 8 bases spanning the gap. CDR3 DNA sequence: TGTGCCAGCAGTTACTCGAACGGGGACGAGCAGTACTTC. Residues: CASSYSNGDEQYF.

The chain joins TRBV4-3 to TRBJ1-1; D unresolved. Germline assignment: CDR1 LGHNA and CDR2 YSLEER. The CDR3 is 16 residues long. V was trimmed by 4 bases and J by 1 base, leaving 16 bases between them. The CDR3 region is CASSRVLQRWNTEAFF. The CDR3 DNA reads as TGCGCCAGCAGCCGCGTGCTCCAACGGTGGAACACTGAAGCTTTCTTT.

A few counts support this clone. The rearrangement joins TRBV10-1 to TRBJ2-1, with D tentatively TRBD1 (5 bases). Germline V gene lookup returns CDR1 WNHNN and CDR2 SYGVQD (reference sequence). The CDR3 is 16 residues long. Trimming stripped 2 bases from V and 0 bases from J, with 11 bases between. CDR3 amino acids: CASSEDDRSSYNEQFF. Written as DNA, the CDR3 is TGCGCCAGCAGTGAGGACGACAGAAGCTCCTACAATGAGCAGTTCTTC.

The V and J genes are TRBV5-1 and TRBJ1-6; TRBD1 aligns across 10 bases. Losses at the gene ends were 0 bases for V and 8 bases for J; bases not matched to a gene: 2. CDR3 length: 15 residues. Germline CDR1 SGHRS, CDR2 YFSETQ. The CDR3 DNA sequence: TGCGCCAGCAGCTTGGCCGGGACAGGGGATTCACCCCTCCACTTT. This codes for CASSLAGTGDSPLHF.

The chain recombines TRBV27 with TRBJ2-1, with 14 positions matching TRBD2. The CDR3 sequence is 14 residues long. J was trimmed by 12 bases and V by 6 bases; bases with no gene match: 7. CDR1 is MNHEY and CDR2 is SMNVEV in the germline V gene (reference sequence). DNA of the CDR3: TGTGCCAGCAGCCTGGGACTAGCGGGAGTGGGGCAGTTCTTC. Translation gives CASSLGLAGVGQFF.

The chain employs TRBV7-2 and TRBJ1-2; no clear D gene. CDR1 is SGHTA, CDR2 FQGNSA, per germline. The V gene lost 2 bases and the J gene lost 4 bases, with 5 bases spanning the gap. The CDR3 contains 12 residues. CDR3 sequence: CASSLQFYGYTF. In nucleotides, the CDR3 is TGTGCCAGCAGCTTACAGTTCTATGGCTACACCTTC.

The CDR3 loop reads CASSLYRTTTYEQYF. As DNA, the CDR3 is TGTGCCAGCAGTTTATACCGAACAACCACCTACGAGCAGTACTTC. The chain carries TRBV27 and TRBJ2-7, with unresolved D. The CDR3 extends over 15 amino acids. Per germline, CDR1 MNHEY and CDR2 SMNVEV (reference sequence). The germline V and J ends were trimmed by 1 base and 2 bases, with 12 bases remaining between them.

The chain combines TRBV11-2 with TRBJ2-1, with 13 bases that match TRBD2. Germline values: CDR1 SGHAT, CDR2 FQNNGV. The length of the CDR3 is 19 residues. V gave up 4 bases and J gave up 9 bases; unmatched junction bases: 18. CDR3 bases: TGTGCCAGCAGCTCGGCTGGGAGGGTCGCCGGGACTAGCGGGATTGAGCAGTTCTTC. It is translated as CASSSAGRVAGTSGIEQFF.

The gene calls are TRBV15 and TRBJ1-2, with 7 nucleotides matching TRBD1. With V trimmed by 4 bases and J by 3 bases, 11 bases remained unmatched. CDR1 is LNHNV, CDR2 YYDKDF, per germline (reference sequence). This CDR3 region has 16 residues. CDR3 in amino acids: CATSIGLRGKYYGYTF. In nucleotides, the CDR3 is TGTGCCACCAGCATTGGCCTCAGGGGGAAATACTATGGCTACACCTTC.

For the CDR3, the DNA is TGCGCCAGCAGCCAAGATCAAGGGGCACCCGAGCAGTACTTC. Encoded protein: CASSQDQGAPEQYF. This chain links TRBV4-1 with TRBJ2-7, with a weak D call TRBD1 (5 bases). Germline CDR1 reads MGHRA; CDR2 reads YSYEKL. The CDR3 runs 14 residues. Trimming took off 0 bases at V and 6 bases at J, with 12 bases between the two ends.

This clone showed up just once. The J gene is TRBJ2-3, the V gene TRBV7-2, with TRBD2 matching over 10 bases. The CDR3 is 16 residues long. The germline gives CDR1 SGHTA, CDR2 FQGNSA. Germline trimming cut 1 base from V and 2 bases from J; bases unmatched to any gene: 3. The CDR3 sequence: CASSLGLAGHTDTQYF. In DNA, the CDR3 is TGTGCCAGCAGCTTAGGACTAGCGGGCCACACAGATACGCAGTATTTT. The whole variable domain, remainder taken from reference TRBV7-2 and TRBJ2-3, is GAGVSQSPSNKVTEKGKDVELRCDPISGHTALYWYRQSLGQGLEFLIYFQGNSAPDKSGLPSDRFSAERTGGSVSTLTIQRTQQEDSAVYLCASSLGLAGHTDTQYFGPGTRLTVL.

The chain has TRBV19 and TRBJ1-1, with unresolved D. V was shortened by 5 bases and J by 3 bases, with 4 bases between the two germline ends. This CDR3 spans 11 amino acids. The germline gives CDR1 LNHDA, CDR2 SQIVND (reference sequence). This CDR3 reads CASSAYTEAFF. For the CDR3, the DNA is TGTGCCAGTAGTGCGTACACTGAAGCTTTCTTT.

This chain uses TRBV10-2 with TRBJ2-1; 9 nucleotides agree with TRBD2. The CDR3 consists of 17 residues. The germline V gene has CDR1 WSHSY and CDR2 SAAADI. The junction had 6 bases not matched to a gene; V was cut back by 0 bases and J by 3 bases. The CDR3 spells CASSESLTSGSYNEQFF. The CDR3 DNA reads TGCGCCAGCAGTGAGTCGTTGACTAGCGGAAGCTACAATGAGCAGTTCTTC.

This chain joins TRBV19 and TRBJ2-5; D ambiguous. This CDR3 region has 14 residues. In germline, CDR1 is LNHDA, CDR2 SQIVND (reference sequence). The V and J ends lost 3 bases and 3 bases respectively, with 11 bases between them. The CDR3 spells CASSISSAKETQYF. Here the CDR3 DNA reads TGTGCCAGTAGTATTTCGTCCGCGAAAGAGACCCAGTACTTC.

The chain is built from TRBV29-1 and TRBJ1-2; tentative D call: TRBD1 (6 bases). Germline CDR1 and CDR2: SQVTM and ANQGSEA. Trimming shortened V by 5 bases and J by 3 bases, and 13 bases separated the two germline ends. This CDR3 is 13 amino acids long. Written as DNA, the CDR3 is TGCAGCGTTTTGGACAGCGGATACTATGGCTACACCTTC. Amino acids: CSVLDSGYYGYTF.

The chain recombines TRBV7-2 with TRBJ1-2; D perhaps matches TRBD1 (5 bases). V lost 1 base, J lost 7 bases, and 10 bases lay in between. The CDR3 spans 13 residues. Germline V gene data show CDR1 as SGHTA and CDR2 as FQGNSA. The CDR3 protein is CASSLGQGGGYTF. The CDR3 region has the DNA TGTGCCAGCAGCTTAGGGCAGGGAGGTGGCTACACCTTC.

V usage is TRBV9 and J usage is TRBJ2-2; weak D call: TRBD2 (5 bases). Germline CDR1 reads SGDLS; CDR2 reads YYNGEE. V lost 3 bases and J 13 bases, leaving 16 bases between the germline ends. The CDR3 sequence is 13 residues long. CDR3 bases: TGTGCCAGCAGCGGGGGAACCGATCGGGGGCTGTTTTTT. Amino acids: CASSGGTDRGLFF.

The chain uses TRBV5-1 and TRBJ1-4, with no clear D. V lost 4 bases, J lost 5 bases, and 18 bases lay in between. Germline-derived CDR1 and CDR2 are SGHRS and YFSETQ. This CDR3 region has 16 residues. The CDR3: CASSNPTGGRNEKLFF. The CDR3 bases are TGCGCCAGCAGCAACCCAACGGGAGGACGCAATGAAAAACTGTTTTTT.